What follows is one T cell receptor (beta chain) and its context. This entry is derived from a study of human thymus T cells. Produced via immunoSEQ multiplex PCR; TCRdb's table is partial and in-frame only. The sample holds about 78,000 clones, roughly 96% seen once. Germline CDR1 reads MNHEY; CDR2 reads SMNVEV (reference sequence). The length of the CDR3 is 18 residues. V was cut by 7 bases and J by 7 bases, with 29 bases left in between. During corrective heart surgery, resections were taken, and the thymus tissue came from them. This clonotype was obtained from a boy under two years old with a congenital heart defect but otherwise immunologically healthy. The V and J genes are TRBV27 and TRBJ2-1; D possibly uses TRBD1 or TRBD2 (5 bases each). What was sequenced was thymus tissue. CDR3 in amino acids: CASTPVSRDPPLWNEQFF. CDR3 in DNA: TGTGCCAGCACCCCCGTAAGCAGGGACCCACCCCTTTGGAATGAGCAGTTCTTC.